A selection of T cell receptor beta chains follows, all from one sample in a study of T cells after yellow fever vaccination. Each CDR3 protein is one row after TCRdb ran MiXCR on the 5' RACE reads. There are approximately 150,000 distinct CDR3 sequences in the sample; roughly 9% occur only once, and about a third lies in the top ten. The starting material was CD8+ T cells sorted from PBMCs, obtained 45 days after the yellow fever booster vaccination. These receptors all come from a man aged 18 to 29 who received the YFV17D yellow fever vaccine. Each CDR3 is given with its conserved first and last residue.

V gene	J gene	CDR3 protein
TRBV7-9	TRBJ2-3	CASSLRTGWPDTQYF
TRBV28	TRBJ2-1	CASSRQATLVNEQFF
TRBV11-2	TRBJ2-1	CASSLAWLGDEQFF
TRBV4-1	TRBJ2-7	CASSQTDRGYEQYF
TRBV6-2/TRBV6-3	TRBJ2-5	CASSYLRDRGQETQYF
TRBV6-5	TRBJ2-1	CASSYFGSGQGIGSYNEQFF
TRBV7-2	TRBJ2-1	CASSLGFPGNEQFF
TRBV5-1	TRBJ1-2	CASSLRGSYGYTF
TRBV6-5	TRBJ2-7	CASSYSEWYEQYF
TRBV6-6	TRBJ2-5	CASSPPGPTGETQYF
TRBV4-1	TRBJ1-2	CASSQDRTGPYYGYTF
TRBV6-5	TRBJ2-2	CVSARWTGELFF
TRBV7-9	TRBJ1-5	CASGTDRISNQPQHF
TRBV18	TRBJ1-6	CASSPTEDRGRFSPLHF
TRBV3-1	TRBJ2-1	CASSPATYNEQFF
TRBV6-2/TRBV6-3	TRBJ2-1	CASSYGFSAEQFF
TRBV4-1	TRBJ2-3	CASSQRGAGTTDTQYF
TRBV19	TRBJ2-6	CASSMVTGANVLTF
TRBV7-2	TRBJ1-5	CASSSGVNNQPQHF
TRBV10-3	TRBJ2-3	CAIRDGGAGADTQYF
TRBV20-1	TRBJ2-2	CSASTWGTGKAGELFF
TRBV7-2	TRBJ1-4	CASSPRRGTNEKLFF
TRBV28	TRBJ2-3	CASSLSETSGTDTQYF
TRBV11-3	TRBJ1-2	CASSRGAGSPLRYGYTF
TRBV7-3	TRBJ2-1	CASRPGTGVNEQFF
TRBV3-1	TRBJ2-7	CASSQWPYEQYF
TRBV7-9	TRBJ2-2	CASSLVGGAAGELFF
TRBV7-2	TRBJ2-2	CASSLGGPLTGELFF
TRBV5-1	TRBJ2-1	CASRTAPGLAGYNEQFF
TRBV7-9	TRBJ2-5	CASRWETETQYF
TRBV11-2	TRBJ1-2	CASSQPGRGGYGYTF
TRBV5-1	TRBJ2-7	CASSLSGGSSYEQYF
TRBV6-1	TRBJ2-1	CASSEIPGQGNNEQFF
TRBV10-2	TRBJ1-6	CASSDFRSSYNSPLHF
TRBV7-9	TRBJ1-4	CASSLDLGEKLFF
TRBV7-9	TRBJ1-4	CASSGFGTGFRKLFF
TRBV20-1	TRBJ2-2	CSALDRGSGELFF
TRBV7-9	TRBJ1-1	CASSLAGGRNTEAFF
TRBV13	TRBJ1-2	CASSSLGSFVGDGYGYTF
TRBV3-1	TRBJ2-5	CASSPEEETQYF
TRBV10-1	TRBJ1-2	CASSERQNYGYTF
TRBV28	TRBJ2-2	CASSFSRYWGDTGELFF
TRBV30	TRBJ2-1	CAWSGSSDEQFF